The 19 T cell receptor beta chains presented below share a single source sample, sequenced in a study of blood T cells in healthy people across ages (dated by TCRdb to about 2015). The method behind the library was 5' RACE. TCRdb shows the sequencer as Illumina HiSeq 2500. The second PCR ran for roughly 7 to 11 cycles and used a J-beta primer mix along with a sample-barcoded 5' primer. TCRdb passed the public sequencing reads through fastp at Q25 and MiXCR, retaining productive beta sequences. A single entry per CDR3 protein holds the most common genes and DNA from its merged rows. This sample comprises some 1.4 million distinct CDR3 sequences, around two fifths of them detected only once. The top ten clones comprise 7.9% of the sample. Sequenced: blood. These receptors were taken from a woman under 30 in good health.

The DNA of the CDR3 is TGCAGTGCTAGTGGGCGCGGGGGGTCGAAAGAGACCCAGTACTTC. Translation: CSASGRGGSKETQYF. This rearrangement joins TRBV20-1 to TRBJ2-5; 8 bases match TRBD2. The length of the CDR3 is 15 residues. Trimming at V came to 3 bases and at J to 3 bases, leaving 9 bases not matched to a gene. Looked up from germline, CDR1 is DFQATT and CDR2 is SNEGSKA (reference sequence).

This clonotype was recorded a few times. The chain couples TRBV5-1 to TRBJ2-4; tentatively, D is TRBD1 (6 bases). This CDR3 has 18 amino acids. V lost 5 bases and J lost 1, with 22 bases in between. Germline CDR1 and CDR2: SGHRS and YFSETQ. DNA for the CDR3: TGCGCCAGCAGTATCAGAGCCAGGGGCACCTTGGCCAAAAACATTCAGTACTTC. It yields the protein CASSIRARGTLAKNIQYF.

This clonotype showed up just a few times. V is TRBV25-1 and J is TRBJ2-4; no clear D. The DNA end is a closer match to TRBJ2-7, so the J assignment may be wrong. Germline loops: CDR1 MGHDK, CDR2 SYGVNS. The CDR3 spans 12 residues. CDR3 region: CASSRSKYEQYF. The CDR3, as DNA: TGTGCCAGCAGCCGAAGCAAGTACGAGCAGTACTTC.

This clonotype has ten or more counts. In nucleotides, the CDR3 is TGTGCCACCGGACTAGCGGAAACAGATACGCAGTATTTT. It encodes CATGLAETDTQYF. The chain recombines TRBV10-3 with TRBJ2-3, with TRBD2 matching over 10 bases. V trimming: 10 bases; J trimming: 3 bases; junction bases outside the gene matches: 4. This CDR3 comprises 13 residues. Per the germline V gene, CDR1 is ENHRY and CDR2 is SYGVKD.

Concerning this clonotype itself: A much larger clonotype is one base distant, so this may be a read error. CDR3 residues: CASRDNYEQYF. CDR3 bases: TGTGCCAGCAGGGACAACTACGAGCAGTACTTC. This chain connects TRBV6-1 to TRBJ2-7; TRBD1 might be the D (5 bases). CDR3 length: 11 amino acids. CDR1 is MNHNS and CDR2 is SASEGT in the germline V gene. Trimming cost V 6 bases and J 3 bases, with 6 bases left between them.

The chain carries TRBV9 and TRBJ1-2; maybe TRBD1 (5 bases). The V end lost 8 bases, the J end lost 1 base, and 9 bases lay between the germline ends. The CDR3 consists of 12 residues. Germline V gene data show CDR1 as SGDLS and CDR2 as YYNGEE. Written as DNA, the CDR3 is TGTGCCAGTAGAGGGGTTAACTATGGCTACACCTTC. This codes for CASRGVNYGYTF.

This clonotype appeared a single time. CDR3 region: CSAADRRTVTGELFF. CDR3 DNA: TGCAGTGCTGCCGACAGGCGTACCGTTACCGGGGAGCTGTTTTTT. The chain couples TRBV20-1 to TRBJ2-2; D is perhaps TRBD1 (6 bases). The CDR3 runs 15 residues. V lost 5 bases to trimming and J lost 5 bases, with 18 bases between them. Germline V gene lookup returns CDR1 DFQATT and CDR2 SNEGSKA (reference sequence).

This clonotype appeared once. The chain combines TRBV3-1 with TRBJ2-3; perhaps TRBD2 as D (6 bases). The CDR3 has 13 residues. Trimming shortened V by 0 bases and J by 9 bases, and 10 bases separated the two germline ends. Germline V CDR1 and CDR2: LGHDT, YNNKEL (reference sequence). CDR3 protein: CASSQEEGRTQYF. For the CDR3, the DNA is TGTGCCAGCAGCCAAGAGGAGGGGCGAACGCAGTATTTT.

This clonotype was recorded a few times. The J gene is TRBJ2-1, the V gene TRBV2; D gene ambiguous. There are 15 residues in the CDR3. V was shortened by 5 bases and J by 10 bases, with 21 bases between the two germline ends. Germline V gene sequence: CDR1 SNHLY, CDR2 FYNNEI. The CDR3 DNA follows: TGTGCCAGCAGTCCCTTGGGCCCCCTCGGTGGAGAGCAGTTCTTC. Protein sequence: CASSPLGPLGGEQFF. The full variable domain, completed using reference TRBV2 and TRBJ2-1, is EPEVTQTPSHQVTQMGQEVILRCVPISNHLYFYWYRQILGQKVEFLVSFYNNEISEKSEIFDDQFSVERPDGSNFTLKIRSTKLEDSAMYFCASSPLGPLGGEQFFGPGTRLTVL.

The rearrangement joins TRBV27 to TRBJ2-2, with D possibly TRBD1 on 6 matching bases. This CDR3 contains 15 residues. V shed 2 bases and J shed 6 bases, with 13 bases lying between them. The germline gives CDR1 MNHEY, CDR2 SMNVEV (reference sequence). This CDR3 reads CASSLSTGLAGELFF. Written as DNA, the CDR3 is TGTGCCAGCAGTTTAAGTACAGGGTTGGCCGGGGAGCTGTTTTTT.

This chain uses TRBV28 with TRBJ2-5; D not resolved. The CDR3 consists of 15 residues. Trimming removed 4 bases from V and 5 bases from J, with 17 bases in between. CDR1 is MDHEN, CDR2 SYDVKM, per germline. The CDR3 spells CASSSSHVGRETQYF. The CDR3 bases are TGTGCCAGCAGTTCCTCCCACGTTGGCAGGGAGACCCAGTACTTC.

This clonotype occurred a few times. The gene calls are TRBV7-8 and TRBJ1-5; perhaps TRBD1 as D (6 bases). There are 14 residues in the CDR3. V shed 5 bases and J shed 5 bases, with 13 bases lying between them. The germline CDR1 and CDR2 sequences are SGHVS and FQNEAQ. CDR3 nucleotides: TGTGCCAGCAGCACGGGGACATCGGATCAGCCCCAGCATTTT. Protein sequence: CASSTGTSDQPQHF.

The chain joins TRBV20-1 to TRBJ1-1, with D possibly TRBD1 on 5 matching bases. This CDR3 has 12 amino acids. V lost 7 bases, J lost 4 bases, and 13 bases lay in between. The germline CDR1 and CDR2 sequences are DFQATT and SNEGSKA (reference sequence). The CDR3: CSDVAGPTEAFF. The CDR3 DNA sequence: TGCAGTGATGTGGCAGGGCCCACTGAAGCTTTCTTT.

This clonotype was found a few times. This chain uses TRBV18 with TRBJ2-1; 13 bases fit TRBD2. The V gene's germline CDR1 is KGHSH and CDR2 LQKENI. The CDR3 contains 17 residues. Trimming at V came to 3 bases and at J to 7 bases, leaving 9 bases not matched to a gene. The CDR3 coding sequence is TGTGCCAGCTCACCGCTCCCACTAGCGGGGGGGCCAAATGAGCAGTTCTTC. Amino acid sequence: CASSPLPLAGGPNEQFF.

This clonotype turned up a few times. One end of the junction does not line up with germline, which may come from a read error. The chain combines TRBV3-1 with TRBJ1-4; TRBD1 matches at 7 bases. CDR1 and CDR2 (germline): LGHDT, YNNKEL (reference sequence). The CDR3 extends over 16 amino acids. This CDR3 reads CASSQEAKDRDEKLFF. CDR3 bases: TGTGCCAGCAGTCAAGAAGCTAAAGACAGGGATGAAAAACTGTTTTTT.

The chain recombines TRBV29-1 with TRBJ1-2; no definite D call. This CDR3 contains 16 residues. CDR1 and CDR2 (germline): SQVTM, ANQGSEA. V lost 1 base, J lost 0 bases, and 15 bases lay in between. This CDR3 is CSVEGIARPSNYGYTF. In DNA, the CDR3 is TGCAGCGTTGAAGGGATCGCTAGACCTTCTAACTATGGCTACACCTTC.

This clonotype showed up just a few times. The chain couples TRBV10-1 to TRBJ1-1; a weak D match, TRBD1 (6 bases). Trimming removed 2 bases from V and 1 base from J, with 14 bases in between. Germline assignment: CDR1 WNHNN and CDR2 SYGVQD (reference sequence). CDR3 length: 16 amino acids. The CDR3 nucleotides are TGCGCCAGCAGTGAGACACGGACAGTCCCGAACACTGAAGCTTTCTTT. Protein: CASSETRTVPNTEAFF.

This clonotype was counted a few times. The V gene is TRBV27, the J gene TRBJ1-1; D perhaps matches TRBD1 (6 bases). CDR3 length: 14 amino acids. CDR1 is MNHEY and CDR2 is SMNVEV in the germline V gene (reference sequence). V was shortened by 5 bases and J by 3 bases, with 13 bases between the two germline ends. The CDR3 is CASSPQGIYTEAFF. Here the CDR3 DNA reads TGTGCCAGCAGTCCCCAGGGGATTTACACTGAAGCTTTCTTT.

This clonotype was seen only a few times. The gene calls are TRBV9 and TRBJ2-1, with 8 bases aligning to TRBD1. V was clipped by 0 bases and J by 7 bases; unmatched bases: 6. This CDR3 has 15 amino acids. Germline V lookup: CDR1 SGDLS, CDR2 YYNGEE. This CDR3 reads CASSVAGGYWNEQFF. The CDR3 DNA reads as TGTGCCAGCAGCGTAGCAGGGGGCTATTGGAATGAGCAGTTCTTC.